Sequencing of this TCR beta chain was carried out in a study of Ad26.COV2.S vaccination and SARS-CoV-2 variants. Treatment specified: some 19 received Ad26.COV2.S at low or high dose, single or two shots; 5 received placebo; per-sample allocation not given. Sampling took place 63 days after the first vaccine or placebo injection. Trimming took off 8 bases at V and 0 bases at J, with 8 bases between the two ends. The germline V gene encodes CDR1 MNHEY and CDR2 SVGAGI. The CDR3 is 13 amino acids. The sample holds a few counts of this clone. Profiling relied on immunoSEQ multiplex PCR, and the TCRdb table lists in-frame clones only, not all of them. The data hold 450,000 to 550,000 clones, with roughly 89% observed a single time.

Sequenced material: peripheral blood, taken in a trial of Ad26.COV2.S vaccine versus placebo. The TCR originated in a person between 18 and 65 years old who received the Ad26.COV2.S COVID-19 vaccine or a placebo. This chain uses TRBV6-5 with TRBJ1-3, with D unclear. The CDR3 is CASGRSSGNTIYF. The CDR3, as DNA: TGTGCCAGCGGCAGGTCCTCTGGAAACACCATATATTTT.